This T cell receptor beta chain was documented in a study of cytomegalovirus exposure and HLA in healthy donors. Trimming removed 4 bases at V and 6 bases at J, with 19 bases between. The CDR3 length is 16 residues. Per germline, CDR1 MNHNS and CDR2 SASEGT. PCR involved 60 Vbeta and 13 Jbeta primers. Profiling relied on immunoSEQ multiplex PCR, and the TCRdb table lists in-frame clones only, not all of them. This sample has about 130,000 clones, with around 70% found just once. This clone was observed a few times. The chain is built from TRBV6-1 and TRBJ2-1; the D gene is possibly TRBD2 (6 bases). The TCR originated in a man aged 25-45 years in good health and CMV-seronegative. The sample was PBMCs. CDR3 sequence reads: CASSGRLARAINEQFF. In nucleotides, the CDR3 is TGTGCCAGCAGTGGCCGGCTAGCGAGAGCTATCAATGAGCAGTTCTTC.